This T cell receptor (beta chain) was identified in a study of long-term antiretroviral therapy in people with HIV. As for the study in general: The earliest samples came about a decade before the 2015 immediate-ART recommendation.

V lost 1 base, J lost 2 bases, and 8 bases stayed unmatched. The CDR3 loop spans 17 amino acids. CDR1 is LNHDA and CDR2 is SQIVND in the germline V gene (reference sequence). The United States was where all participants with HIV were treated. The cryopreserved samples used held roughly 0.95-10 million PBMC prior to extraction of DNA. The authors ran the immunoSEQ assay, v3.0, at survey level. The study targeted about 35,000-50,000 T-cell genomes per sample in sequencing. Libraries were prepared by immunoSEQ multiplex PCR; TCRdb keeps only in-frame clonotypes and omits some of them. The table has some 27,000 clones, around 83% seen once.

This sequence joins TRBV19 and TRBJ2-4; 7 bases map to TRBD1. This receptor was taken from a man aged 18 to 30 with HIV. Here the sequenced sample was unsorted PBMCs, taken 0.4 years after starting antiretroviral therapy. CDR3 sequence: CASSIARDSQPKNIQYF. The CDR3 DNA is TGTGCCAGTAGTATAGCCCGGGACAGCCAGCCCAAAAACATTCAGTACTTC.